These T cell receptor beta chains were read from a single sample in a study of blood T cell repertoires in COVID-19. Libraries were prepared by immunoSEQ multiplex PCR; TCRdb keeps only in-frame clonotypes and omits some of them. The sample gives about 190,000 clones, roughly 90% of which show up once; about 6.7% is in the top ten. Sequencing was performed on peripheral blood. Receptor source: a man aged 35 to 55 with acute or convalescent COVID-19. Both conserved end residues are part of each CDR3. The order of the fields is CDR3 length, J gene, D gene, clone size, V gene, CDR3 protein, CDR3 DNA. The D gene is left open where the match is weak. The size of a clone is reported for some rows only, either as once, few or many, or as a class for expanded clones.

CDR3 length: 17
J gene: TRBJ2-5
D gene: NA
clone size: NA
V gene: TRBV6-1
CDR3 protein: CASSGRGTGFYQETQYF
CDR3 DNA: TGTGCCAGCAGTGGCCGAGGCACGGGATTCTACCAAGAGACCCAGTACTTC

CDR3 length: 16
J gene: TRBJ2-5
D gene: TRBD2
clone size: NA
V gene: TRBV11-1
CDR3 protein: CASSLRPGSGRETQYF
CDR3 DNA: TGTGCCAGCAGCTTGAGGCCCGGTAGCGGGAGAGAGACCCAGTACTTC

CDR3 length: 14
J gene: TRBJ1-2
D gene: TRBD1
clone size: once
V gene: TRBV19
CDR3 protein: CASSLQGGLNGYTF
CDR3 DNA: TGTGCCAGTAGCTTACAGGGGGGACTGAATGGCTACACCTTC

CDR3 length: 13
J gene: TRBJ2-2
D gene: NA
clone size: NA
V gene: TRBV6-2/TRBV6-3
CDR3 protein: CASSKTGTGELFF
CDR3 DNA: TGTGCCAGCAGTAAAACAGGGACCGGGGAGCTGTTTTTT

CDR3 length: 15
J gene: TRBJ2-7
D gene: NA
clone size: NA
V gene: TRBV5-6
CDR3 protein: CASGSRNDMTYEQYF
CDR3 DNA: TGTGCCAGCGGGAGTCGGAATGACATGACCTACGAGCAGTACTTC

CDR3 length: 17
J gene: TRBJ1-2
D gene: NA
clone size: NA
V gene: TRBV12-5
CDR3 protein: CASGLGPTGRKDYGYTF
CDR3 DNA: TGTGCTAGTGGTTTGGGGCCGACAGGCAGAAAGGACTATGGCTACACCTTC

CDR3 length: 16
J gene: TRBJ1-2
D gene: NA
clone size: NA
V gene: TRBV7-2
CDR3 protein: CASSLGRQPEIYGYTF
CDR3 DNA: TGTGCCAGCAGCTTGGGAAGACAGCCTGAGATCTATGGCTACACCTTC

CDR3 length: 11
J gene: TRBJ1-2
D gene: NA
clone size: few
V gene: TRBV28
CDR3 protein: CASSSRLGYTF
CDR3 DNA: TGTGCCAGCAGTTCCCGGTTGGGCTACACCTTC

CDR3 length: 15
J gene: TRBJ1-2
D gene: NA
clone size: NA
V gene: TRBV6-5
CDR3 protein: CASSSGARANYGYTF
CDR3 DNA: TGTGCCAGCAGCTCAGGTGCCCGAGCTAACTATGGCTACACCTTC

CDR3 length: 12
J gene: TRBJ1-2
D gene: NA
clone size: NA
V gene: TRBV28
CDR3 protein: CASGNRVYGYTF
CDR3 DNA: TGTGCCAGCGGTAACAGGGTCTATGGCTACACCTTC

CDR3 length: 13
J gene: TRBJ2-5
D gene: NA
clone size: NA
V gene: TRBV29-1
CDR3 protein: CSVVRGSRETQYF
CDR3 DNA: TGCAGCGTTGTAAGGGGGTCAAGAGAGACCCAGTACTTC

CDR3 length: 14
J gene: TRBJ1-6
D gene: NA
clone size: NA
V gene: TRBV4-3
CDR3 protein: CASSLQGRGSPLHF
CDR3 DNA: TGCGCCAGCAGCCTTCAGGGGAGGGGTTCACCCCTCCACTTT

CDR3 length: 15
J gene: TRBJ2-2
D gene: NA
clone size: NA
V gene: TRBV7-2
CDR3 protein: CASSLGQGGTGELFF
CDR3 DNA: TGTGCCAGCAGCTTAGGACAGGGAGGCACCGGGGAGCTGTTTTTT

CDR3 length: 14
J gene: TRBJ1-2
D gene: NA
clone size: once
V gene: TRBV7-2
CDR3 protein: CASSFDSTKGGYTF
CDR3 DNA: TGTGCCAGCAGCTTCGACAGTACTAAGGGTGGCTACACCTTC

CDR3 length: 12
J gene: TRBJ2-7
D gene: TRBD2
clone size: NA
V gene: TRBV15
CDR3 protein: CATSSAGGEQYF
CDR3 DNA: TGTGCCACCAGCAGTGCCGGGGGGGAGCAGTACTTC

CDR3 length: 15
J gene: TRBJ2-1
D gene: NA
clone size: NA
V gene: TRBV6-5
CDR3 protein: CASSYQGSSYNEQFF
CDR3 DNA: TGTGCCAGCAGTTACCAGGGTAGCTCCTACAATGAGCAGTTCTTC

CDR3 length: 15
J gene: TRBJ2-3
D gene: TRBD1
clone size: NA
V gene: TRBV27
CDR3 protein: CASSLGTGGKATQYF
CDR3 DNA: TGTGCCAGCAGTTTAGGGACAGGGGGCAAAGCTACGCAGTATTTT

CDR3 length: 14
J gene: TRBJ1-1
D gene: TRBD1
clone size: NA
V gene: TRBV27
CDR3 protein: CASRRNFGQGKAFF
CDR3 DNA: TGTGCCAGCAGGAGAAACTTCGGACAGGGGAAAGCTTTCTTT

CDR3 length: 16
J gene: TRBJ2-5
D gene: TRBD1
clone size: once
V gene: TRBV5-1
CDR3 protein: CASSLELRGREETQYF
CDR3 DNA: TGCGCCAGCAGCTTGGAACTCAGGGGGCGGGAAGAGACCCAGTACTTC

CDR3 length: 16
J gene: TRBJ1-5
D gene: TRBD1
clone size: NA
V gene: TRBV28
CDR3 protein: CASSRTGSYSNQPQHF
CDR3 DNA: TGTGCCAGCAGCCGGACAGGGAGCTATAGCAATCAGCCCCAGCATTTT